This TCR beta chain was recovered during a study of CD8+ T cells in alopecia areata (dated by TCRdb to the late 2010s). General notes on the study: The treated patients took part in an open-label pilot trial in which moderate-to-severe alopecia areata was treated with oral tofacitinib at 5 to 10 mg twice daily. The study used high-throughput TCRbeta sequencing to examine T cell clonal expansion in alopecia areata, in both the C3H/HeJ mouse model and human patients. Tofacitinib was administered for 6 to 18 months, and 6 months of follow-up off drug were then conducted to assess delayed response and recurrence. RNA was obtained with the PAXgene miRNA kit for fixed scalp, the miRNeasy kit for PBMCs, and the RNeasy kit for mouse skin. Patients on tofacitinib were biopsied at baseline and after 4 and 24 weeks of treatment, and several of the patients also had a later scalp biopsy. immunoSEQ multiplex PCR using 35 Vbeta forward primers and 13 Jbeta reverse primers was used to amplify TCRbeta CDR3 regions. In humans, TCRbeta sequencing was performed on scalp tissue and on sorted CD4+ and CD8+ peripheral blood T cells from healthy controls and from patients with patchy or totalis/universalis alopecia areata. Clonality in the scalp was compared among normal scalp (n=4), patchy alopecia areata scalp (n=8), and alopecia totalis/universalis scalp (n=8). What the authors observed across the whole study: Compared with normal scalp, lesional scalp had higher clonality and more expanded CD8+ clones, particularly in alopecia totalis/universalis, a pattern that suggests antigenic drive. Shared TCR sequences between patients were less evident than in mice, which may be partly attributable to HLA diversity in the patient population. Resident alphabeta T cells in normal human skin are also sequenced, complicating scalp TCR repertoire analysis, unlike mouse skin dominated by gammadelta T cells.

Points on this clone: This receptor's antigen is unknown. No much larger clone is present one base from it, and per-base qualities are unavailable. This same CDR3 is encoded by further DNA sequences in the sample.

The time point label for this specimen denotes: baseline before oral tofacitinib. Peripheral blood and lesional scalp punch biopsies were obtained from patients with alopecia areata. After PBMCs were isolated by density centrifugation and stained for CD3, CD4 and CD8, a FACSAria was used to sort CD4+ and CD8+ T cells. The junction shows trimming of 1 base on V and 0 bases on J, plus 4 bases between the germline ends. The germline V gene gives CDR1 as MGHRA and CDR2 as YSYEKL. Reading from cysteine to phenylalanine, the CDR3 counts 14 amino acids. This entry keeps only the CDR3 DNA: 42 bases, framed from base 1. Preparation of the library involved the immunoSEQ multiplex PCR assay. RNA was extracted from all samples and reverse transcribed into cDNA, which served as template for TCR sequencing. SuperScript III was used to make first-strand cDNA, primed with a 2:1 mix of oligo-dT and random hexamers. Amplification bias was assessed with a synthetic immune receptor repertoire, and residual bias was removed computationally. Regarding the original processing steps: Raw reads were preprocessed to remove errors, and CDR3 was defined according to IMGT conventions as the region from the conserved cysteine to phenylalanine. To get clonality, Shannon entropy was normalized by log2 of the number of productive unique TCRs and the result was subtracted from 1. CD4 or CD8 identity of scalp clones was inferred by cross-referencing scalp TCRbeta sequences with sorted blood CD4 and CD8 repertoires. Imported from immuneACCESS, the table was reduced by TCRdb to in-frame sequences with V and J called. These copies leave out some clones; in studies compared against another copy, an unresolved V gene accounts for under half, and the cause of the remainder is not known. V and J calls plus clone size are reproduced from that table; the DNA served to infer D and trimming. Here the sample has fewer than 150,000 clones; about 57% occur a single time. The ten largest clones represent about 4.9% of the sample.

The starting material was CD4+ T cells sorted from blood, obtained at week 0. The origin of this receptor is a human donor with alopecia areata. The V and J segments used are TRBV4-1 and TRBJ1-3; the D gene remains uncertain. The DNA reads TGCGCCAGCAGCCAAGGCTCCTCTGGAAACACCATATATTTT. Its protein is CASSQGSSGNTIYF.